This T cell receptor (beta chain) was observed in a study of cytomegalovirus exposure and HLA in healthy donors. Study-wide background: As released early, the data held 85 million to 95 million unique TCRs from HLA-typed donors. Overall study findings and caveats: Earlier results showed most TCR beta V segments being productive about 87% or about 30% of the time. Reports described diagnosis of cytomegalovirus status by the classifier as highly specific and sensitive.

The PCR was carried out with 60 Vbeta primers and 13 Jbeta primers. Generated by immunoSEQ multiplex PCR, the TCRdb table keeps only in-frame clones and is missing some. The table has fewer than 200,000 clones, around 76% seen once; the top ten hold 6% to 7.5%. The length of the CDR3 is 16 residues. Germline V gives CDR1 MGHDK, CDR2 SYGVNS. V lost 0 bases, J lost 2 bases, and 13 bases lay in between. This clone was picked up a small number of times. Its target is unknown. This TCR was recovered from a man aged 35-49 years in good health and CMV-seropositive. Source material: PBMCs. The genes are TRBV25-1 and TRBJ2-5; no firm D call. The CDR3 bases are TGTGCCAGCAGTGAATACCCTCTAGGATCTCAAGAGACCCAGTACTTC. The encoded protein is CASSEYPLGSQETQYF.